Presented here are 8 T cell receptor beta chains from one specimen sequenced in a study of cytomegalovirus exposure and HLA in healthy donors. The study ran its PCR with 60 Vbeta and 13 Jbeta primers. Data came from immunoSEQ multiplex PCR; TCRdb stores just in-frame clones and leaves some out. In the table there are about 200,000 clones, about three quarters of which are singletons. The sequencing input was PBMCs. These receptors all stem from a middle-aged man in good health and CMV-seronegative.

This clone was seen more than once but under ten times. The chain joins TRBV6-5 to TRBJ1-1; possible D gene TRBD1, 5 bases. This CDR3 is 14 amino acids long. The V gene lost 6 bases and the J gene lost 0 bases, with 11 bases spanning the gap. CDR1 is MNHEY and CDR2 is SVGAGI in the germline V gene. The CDR3 DNA sequence: TGTGCCAGCAGCCCGGGACTTTTGAACACTGAAGCTTTCTTT. This encodes CASSPGLLNTEAFF.

This chain joins TRBV7-3 and TRBJ2-2; TRBD2 might be the D (6 bases). V was trimmed by 5 bases and J by 7 bases, leaving 14 bases between them. This CDR3 spans 14 amino acids. Per germline, CDR1 SGHTA and CDR2 FQGTGA. CDR3 DNA sequence: TGTGCCAGCAGCCCTGGGACTCTTCACGGGGAGCTGTTTTTT. Its protein product is CASSPGTLHGELFF. Combining the CDR3 with reference TRBV7-3 and TRBJ2-2 gives the whole variable domain GAGVSQTPSNKVTEKGKYVELRCDPISGHTALYWYRQSLGQGPEFLIYFQGTGAADDSGLPNDRFFAVRPEGSVSTLKIQRTERGDSAVYLCASSPGTLHGELFFGEGSRLTVL.

A single count supports this clone. The genes are TRBV6-5 and TRBJ1-1, with 8 bases matching TRBD1. This CDR3 is built from 14 residues. Germline V gene lookup returns CDR1 MNHEY and CDR2 SVGAGI. Unmatched junction bases numbered 2, after V lost 4 bases and J lost 1 base. DNA for the CDR3: TGTGCCAGCAGTTGGGACAGGAGGAACACTGAAGCTTTCTTT. Residues: CASSWDRRNTEAFF.

This clone was seen a handful of times. V and J are TRBV7-9 and TRBJ2-3, with TRBD2 matching over 7 bases. Germline CDR1 SEHNR, CDR2 FQNEAQ (reference sequence). V lost 5 bases to trimming and J lost 0 bases; unmatched junction nucleotides: 8. The CDR3 contains 16 residues. CDR3 coding DNA: TGTGCCAGCAGCCTAAGCGGGACTACTAGCACAGATACGCAGTATTTT. It is translated as CASSLSGTTSTDTQYF.

The chain uses TRBV19 and TRBJ2-3, with 7 bases that match TRBD2. The V gene's germline CDR1 is LNHDA and CDR2 SQIVND (reference sequence). Trimming took 6 bases from V and 1 from J; bases not matched to a gene: 7. The CDR3 totals 15 residues. CDR3 sequence (DNA): TGTGCCAGTAGCGACGGGGGAGGGGGCACAGATACGCAGTATTTT. Its protein product is CASSDGGGGTDTQYF. Full variable domain (remainder filled in from reference TRBV19 and TRBJ2-3): DGGITQSPKYLFRKEGQNVTLSCEQNLNHDAMYWYRQDPGQGLRLIYYSQIVNDFQKGDIAEGYSVSREKKESFPLTVTSAQKNPTAFYLCASSDGGGGTDTQYFGPGTRLTVL.

This clone occurred once. The rearrangement links TRBV4-1 to TRBJ1-2; 7 bases align to TRBD1. V was clipped by 2 bases and J by 4 bases; unmatched bases: 4. Germline CDR1 is MGHRA and CDR2 is YSYEKL. There are 14 residues in the CDR3. The CDR3 loop is CASSQTTGPYGYTF. CDR3 coding DNA: TGCGCCAGCAGCCAAACGACAGGGCCCTATGGCTACACCTTC.

The chain employs TRBV14 and TRBJ2-7, with 9 nucleotides matching TRBD2. CDR1 and CDR2 from the germline V gene are SGHDN and FVKESK. V was clipped by 4 bases and J by 1 base; unmatched bases: 5. The CDR3 sequence is 15 residues long. CDR3 region: CASSPRTSVSYEQYF. Here the CDR3 DNA reads TGTGCCAGCAGCCCTCGGACTAGCGTATCCTACGAGCAGTACTTC.

The chain has TRBV7-9 and TRBJ1-1; 11 bases fit TRBD1. The CDR3 length is 15 residues. CDR1 and CDR2 (germline): SEHNR, FQNEAQ (reference sequence). Unmatched junction bases numbered 2, after V lost 5 bases and J lost 0 bases. The CDR3 loop is CASSRTGGLNTEAFF. The CDR3 region has the DNA TGTGCCAGCAGCCGGACAGGGGGCTTGAACACTGAAGCTTTCTTT. Together with reference TRBV7-9 and TRBJ1-1, the CDR3 gives the full variable domain: DTGVSQNPRHKITKRGQNVTFRCDPISEHNRLYWYRQTLGQGPEFLTYFQNEAQLEKSRLLSDRFSAERPKGSFSTLEIQRTEQGDSAMYLCASSRTGGLNTEAFFGQGTRLTVV.